Presented here are 20 T cell receptor beta chains from one specimen sequenced in a study of cytomegalovirus exposure and HLA in healthy donors. In the PCR, 60 Vbeta and 13 Jbeta primers were used. Clones were sequenced by immunoSEQ multiplex PCR, and TCRdb holds only the in-frame ones, with some missing. This table holds under 130,000 clones, 75% to 85% found once. The specimen sequenced was PBMCs. These receptor sequences come from a woman between 18 and 29 years old in good health and CMV-seropositive.

In this sample, this clone turned up a few times. The genes are TRBV19 and TRBJ1-5; perhaps TRBD1 as D (5 bases). Germline values: CDR1 LNHDA, CDR2 SQIVND (reference sequence). The CDR3 is 17 amino acids. V was pared by 1 base and J by 0 bases, with 13 bases between. The CDR3 DNA follows: TGTGCCAGTAGTATAGGCGCAGGGCCAGATAGCAATCAGCCCCAGCATTTT. Its protein is CASSIGAGPDSNQPQHF.

V usage is TRBV7-8 and J usage is TRBJ2-7, with D tentatively TRBD1 (6 bases). V was trimmed by 1 base and J by 5 bases, leaving 12 bases between them. The CDR3 extends over 14 amino acids. The germline CDR1 and CDR2 sequences are SGHVS and FQNEAQ. Here the CDR3 reads CASSLERTAHEQYF. DNA for the CDR3: TGTGCCAGCAGCTTAGAACGGACAGCACACGAGCAGTACTTC.

The rearrangement uses TRBV2 and TRBJ2-3; D perhaps matches TRBD2 (7 bases). Deletions cut 8 bases from V and 2 bases from J, with 14 bases between. From germline, CDR1 is SNHLY and CDR2 FYNNEI. The CDR3 has 14 residues. The CDR3 is CASLGGVHTDTQYF. DNA of the CDR3: TGTGCCAGCTTAGGGGGGGTGCACACAGATACGCAGTATTTT.

In its sample, this clone was seen a few times. This chain links TRBV2 with TRBJ1-2; D remains ambiguous. V gave up 1 base and J gave up 5 bases, with 11 bases separating them. CDR1 is SNHLY, CDR2 FYNNEI, per germline. CDR3 length equals 14 residues. The CDR3 DNA is TGTGCCAGCAGTGAAGGCAACTCCATTTATGGCTACACCTTC. As protein: CASSEGNSIYGYTF.

The J gene is TRBJ2-3, the V gene TRBV5-1; D is uncertain. Trimming took 0 bases from V and 5 from J, leaving 10 bases between them. Germline V gene data show CDR1 as SGHRS and CDR2 as YFSETQ. The CDR3 totals 14 residues. CDR3 region: CASSLGASKDTQYF. In nucleotides, the CDR3 is TGCGCCAGCAGCTTGGGGGCGAGTAAAGATACGCAGTATTTT. The full variable domain, its missing parts supplied by reference TRBV5-1 and TRBJ2-3, is KAGVTQTPRYLIKTRGQQVTLSCSPISGHRSVSWYQQTPGQGLQFLFEYFSETQRNKGNFPGRFSGRQFSNSRSEMNVSTLELGDSALYLCASSLGASKDTQYFGPGTRLTVL.

The V and J genes are TRBV6-6 and TRBJ2-1; 8 bases agree with TRBD2. CDR3 length: 13 residues. The ends lost 7 bases at V and 12 bases at J; junction bases unmatched: 11. Germline V CDR1 and CDR2: MNHNY, SVGAGI (reference sequence). DNA for the CDR3: TGTGCCAGCACCGCAACCGGGGGGGTTCGGCAGTTCTTC. This codes for CASTATGGVRQFF.

The CDR3 sequence is CATRGAYYEQYF. CDR3 DNA sequence: TGTGCCACCAGGGGGGCCTACTACGAGCAGTACTTC. The chain links TRBV11-2 to TRBJ2-7; D is perhaps TRBD1 (7 bases). Germline loops: CDR1 SGHAT, CDR2 FQNNGV. CDR3 size: 12 residues. Trimming took 10 bases from V and 3 from J, leaving 13 bases between them.

The rearrangement links TRBV13 to TRBJ1-6; TRBD1 matches 7 bases. With V trimmed by 6 bases and J by 9 bases, 11 bases remained unmatched. This CDR3 contains 15 residues. The V gene's germline CDR1 is PRHDT and CDR2 FYEKMQ (reference sequence). This CDR3 reads CASRWTGLRGSPLHF. CDR3 sequence (DNA): TGTGCCAGCAGGTGGACAGGCTTGAGGGGTTCACCCCTCCACTTT.

The chain joins TRBV6-5 to TRBJ2-7; TRBD1 matches at 9 bases. The J segment lost 2 bases and the V segment lost 6 bases, leaving 5 bases of the junction unmatched. CDR1 and CDR2 from the germline V gene are MNHEY and SVGAGI. This CDR3 has 14 amino acids. CDR3 loop: CASRPTGGPYEQYF. The CDR3 coding sequence is TGTGCCAGCAGACCGACAGGGGGTCCCTACGAGCAGTACTTC.

The chain links TRBV5-6 to TRBJ2-1; the match to TRBD1 covers 11 bases. Germline lookup yields CDR1 SGHDT and CDR2 YYEEEE. The V and J ends lost 0 bases and 2 bases, in that order; junction bases with no gene match: 1. This CDR3 is built from 16 residues. The CDR3 loop is CASSLGGQGAYNEQFF. The CDR3 DNA reads TGTGCCAGCAGCTTGGGGGGACAGGGGGCCTACAATGAGCAGTTCTTC.

The chain has TRBV5-6 and TRBJ2-7, with D hard to call. There are 16 residues in the CDR3. Trimming took 4 bases from V and 9 from J, leaving 26 bases between them. Germline loops: CDR1 SGHDT, CDR2 YYEEEE. CDR3 in amino acids: CASSQRRLTGEVGQYF. Here the CDR3 DNA reads TGTGCCAGCAGCCAGCGACGCCTGACCGGCGAGGTGGGGCAGTACTTC. Full variable domain (missing parts from reference TRBV5-6 and TRBJ2-7): DAGVTQSPTHLIKTRGQQVTLRCSPKSGHDTVSWYQQALGQGPQFIFQYYEEEERQRGNFPDRFSGHQFPNYSSELNVNALLLGDSALYLCASSQRRLTGEVGQYFGPGTRLTVT.

This sequence joins TRBV7-9 and TRBJ2-3; 8 nucleotides line up with TRBD1. From germline, CDR1 is SEHNR and CDR2 FQNEAQ (reference sequence). Trimming at V came to 4 bases and at J to 4 bases, leaving 7 bases not matched to a gene. This CDR3 is 15 amino acids long. The CDR3 DNA sequence: TGTGCCAGCAGCTGGGACAGGTCTGGCGCAGATACGCAGTATTTT. It encodes CASSWDRSGADTQYF.

This sequence joins TRBV11-2 and TRBJ2-1; D not certain. The V gene's germline CDR1 is SGHAT and CDR2 FQNNGV. V was shortened by 1 base and J by 5 bases, with 9 bases between the two germline ends. The CDR3 loop spans 14 amino acids. This chain's CDR3 is CASSLVLRDNEQFF. Here the CDR3 DNA reads TGTGCCAGCAGCTTAGTTCTGCGAGACAATGAGCAGTTCTTC.

V is TRBV2 and J is TRBJ1-2; 7 bases map to TRBD1. Germline CDR1 is SNHLY and CDR2 is FYNNEI. The CDR3 extends over 15 amino acids. Trimming removed 3 bases from V and 3 bases from J; junction bases left unmatched: 7. CDR3 residues: CASSELTGKDYGYTF. The DNA of the CDR3 is TGTGCCAGCAGTGAGCTGACAGGGAAAGACTATGGCTACACCTTC.

V is TRBV6-5 and J is TRBJ2-7; D is possibly TRBD2 (6 bases). Germline CDR1 is MNHEY and CDR2 is SVGAGI. The V end was cut by 6 bases, the J end by 2 bases, with 11 bases between. This CDR3 contains 13 residues. The CDR3 is CASRRGTAYEQYF. For the CDR3, the DNA is TGTGCCAGCAGGCGCGGGACCGCCTACGAGCAGTACTTC.

Remarks on this clone: The sample contains more than one DNA sequence encoding this CDR3. This chain uses TRBV5-1 with TRBJ2-7; 8 bases fit TRBD1. J lost 4 bases, V lost 0 bases, and 6 bases had no gene match. There are 15 residues in the CDR3. Germline-derived CDR1 and CDR2 are SGHRS and YFSETQ. As DNA, the CDR3 is TGCGCCAGCAGCTTGGTGGCAGGGGGCTCGTACGAGCAGTACTTC. Translating gives CASSLVAGGSYEQYF.

This clone was found a few times. V and J are TRBV5-4 and TRBJ1-1; D gene ambiguous. V lost 4 bases and J 4 bases, leaving 17 bases between the germline ends. In germline, CDR1 is SGHNT, CDR2 YYREEE (reference sequence). This CDR3 has 15 residues. The CDR3 region is CASSPLMRAGTEAFF. In DNA form, the CDR3 reads TGTGCCAGCAGCCCCCTTATGAGGGCCGGCACTGAAGCTTTCTTT.

V is TRBV9 and J is TRBJ2-3; the D is unclear. From germline, CDR1 is SGDLS and CDR2 YYNGEE. Trimming left V 2 bases short and J 1 base short, with 11 bases between. The CDR3 has 15 amino acids. The DNA of the CDR3 is TGTGCCAGCAGCGTTGTAAGGAGTGGCACAGATACGCAGTATTTT. Translated: CASSVVRSGTDTQYF.

This chain connects TRBV4-1 to TRBJ1-4, with D tentatively TRBD1 (6 bases). The CDR3 totals 14 residues. The germline gives CDR1 MGHRA, CDR2 YSYEKL. V lost 3 bases, J lost 6 bases, and 11 bases lay in between. In DNA, the CDR3 is TGCGCCAGCAGCCACAGGGGCCAATATGAAAAACTGTTTTTT. Translating gives CASSHRGQYEKLFF.

This sequence joins TRBV28 and TRBJ2-2, with 7 bases lining up with TRBD2. Germline V gives CDR1 MDHEN, CDR2 SYDVKM. The CDR3 covers 16 residues. V dropped 3 bases and J dropped 4; count of bases not matched to a gene: 8. CDR3 in amino acids: CASSLTRGGFTGELFF. The CDR3 DNA sequence: TGTGCCAGCAGTTTGACGCGGGGAGGGTTCACCGGGGAGCTGTTTTTT.